The present entry profiles one T cell receptor (beta chain) with its context. The antigen is not known. This may arise from a read error, as a much more abundant clone is one base away. RNA was extracted from bulk tissue without any cell sorting. This non-tumor lung sample came from over 3 cm beyond the tumor edge. Newly diagnosed lung cancer patients had thoracic surgery in China, August–November 2014, without prior chemotherapy. This CDR3 contains 15 residues. CDR1 and CDR2 from the germline V gene are MDHEN and SYDVKM. The library came from three nested PCR rounds adapted from ARM-PCR protocols. MiXCR was run by TCRdb on the multiplex PCR reads, yielding one entry per CDR3 protein. The data contain around 40,000 distinct CDR3 sequences, approximately 57% of them seen just once; the ten biggest clones take up roughly 42%. The data are from a study of tumor and adjacent non-tumor tissue in lung cancer. Study-wide background: Samples averaged around 3.9 million productive TCRbeta reads each. Regarding the study as a whole: Significantly higher TCR diversity was found in tumor than normal lung. Top 100 clones took a larger repertoire share in normal lung.

The chain recombines TRBV28 with TRBJ2-1; the match to TRBD1 covers 10 bases. The source is a man aged 45-60 years with non-small cell lung cancer. The sequencing sample was made of distant non-tumor lung tissue. Written as DNA, the CDR3 is TGTGCCAGCATGCCAGGGACAGGGGACTACAATAAGCAGTTCTTC. This translates into CASMPGTGDYNKQFF.